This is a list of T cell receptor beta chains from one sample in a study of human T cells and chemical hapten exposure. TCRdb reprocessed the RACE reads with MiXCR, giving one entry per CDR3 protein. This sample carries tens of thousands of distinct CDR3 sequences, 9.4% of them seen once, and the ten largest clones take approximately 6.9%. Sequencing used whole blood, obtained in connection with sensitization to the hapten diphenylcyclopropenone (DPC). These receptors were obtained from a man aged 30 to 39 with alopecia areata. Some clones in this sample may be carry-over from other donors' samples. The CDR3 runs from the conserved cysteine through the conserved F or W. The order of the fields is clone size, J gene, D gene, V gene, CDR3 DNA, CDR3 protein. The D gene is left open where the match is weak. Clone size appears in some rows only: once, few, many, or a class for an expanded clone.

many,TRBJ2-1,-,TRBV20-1,TGCAGTGCTAGTCGAGGGGATTCGCTAGACAATGAGCAGTTCTTC,CSASRGDSLDNEQFF
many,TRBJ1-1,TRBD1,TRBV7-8,TGTGCCAGCAGCTTAGTAGGGGAGGGGGCTCCTAACACTGAAGCTTTCTTT,CASSLVGEGAPNTEAFF
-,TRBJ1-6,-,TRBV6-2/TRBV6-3,TGTGCTGCCGATGGGGAAGGGACCCTCCACTTT,CAADGEGTLHF
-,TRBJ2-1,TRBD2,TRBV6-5,TGTGCCAGCAGTCCCGGACTAGCGGGAGAAAGGTATGAGCAGTTCTTC,CASSPGLAGERYEQFF
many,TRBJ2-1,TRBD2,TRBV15,TGTGCCACCAGCTCTACTAGCGGGGGGGTCAATGAGCAGTTCTTC,CATSSTSGGVNEQFF
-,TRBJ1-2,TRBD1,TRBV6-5,TGTGCCAGTCGGGACAGCACTAACTATGGCTACACCTTC,CASRDSTNYGYTF
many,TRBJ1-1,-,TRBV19,TGTGCCAGTAGCGCTATTGGATTGATAAACACTGAAGCTTTCTTT,CASSAIGLINTEAFF
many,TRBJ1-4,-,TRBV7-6,TGTGCCAGCAGCTTATGGGCCGCCGGGGACCGAACAACTAATGAAAAACTGTTTTTT,CASSLWAAGDRTTNEKLFF
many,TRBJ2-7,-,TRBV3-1,TGTGCCAGCAGCCGGCTTGGCTCCTACGAGCAGTACTTC,CASSRLGSYEQYF
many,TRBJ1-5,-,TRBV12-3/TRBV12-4,TGTGCCAGCAGTTTGTCAGTTCTCAATCAGCCCCAGCATTTT,CASSLSVLNQPQHF
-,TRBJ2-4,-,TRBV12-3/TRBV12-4,TGTGCCAGCAGTCGACCCTTAGCCAAAAACATTCAGTACTTC,CASSRPLAKNIQYF
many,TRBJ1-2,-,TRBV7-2,TGTGCCAGCAGCTTAGACTCTAACTATGGCTACACCTTC,CASSLDSNYGYTF
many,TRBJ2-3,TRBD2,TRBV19,TGTGCCAGTACTCGAACCAGCGGGATAGGAGATACGCAGTATTTT,CASTRTSGIGDTQYF
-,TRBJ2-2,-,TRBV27,TGTGCCAGCTCTAAAGGACAGCTTAACACCGGGGAGCTGTTTTTT,CASSKGQLNTGELFF
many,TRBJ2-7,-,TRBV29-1,TGCAGCGTAGCGACAGTTGGGTACTACGAGCAGTACTTC,CSVATVGYYEQYF
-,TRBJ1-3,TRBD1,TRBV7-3,TGTGCCAGCAGCTTCGGACAGGGGGACACCATATATTTT,CASSFGQGDTIYF
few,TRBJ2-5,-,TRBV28,TGTGCCAGCGGGCCGGAGACCCAGTACTTC,CASGPETQYF
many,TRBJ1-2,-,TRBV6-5,TGTGCCAGCAGTTACTCAGGCCGACCCGCTAACTATGGCTACACCTTC,CASSYSGRPANYGYTF
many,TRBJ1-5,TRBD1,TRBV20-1,TGCAGTGCTAGGGGTACAGGGGGCTCGGAGCCCCAGCATTTT,CSARGTGGSEPQHF
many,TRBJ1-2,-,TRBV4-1,TGCGCCAGCAGCCAAGTCACCCCCACCGACAGCGGCTTTAACTATGGCTACACCTTC,CASSQVTPTDSGFNYGYTF
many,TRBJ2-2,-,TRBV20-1,TGCAGTGCTGTTACCGGGGTTAACACCGGGGAGCTGTTTTTT,CSAVTGVNTGELFF
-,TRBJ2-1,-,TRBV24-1,TGTGCCACCAGTGCCCCTGCCGGGAGAGGTTACAATGAGCAGTTCTTC,CATSAPAGRGYNEQFF
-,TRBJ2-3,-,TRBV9,TGTGCCAGCAGCCTGGACTTACGCACAGATACGCAGTATTTT,CASSLDLRTDTQYF
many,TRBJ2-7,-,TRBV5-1,TGCGCCAGCAGTTGGAGCCACGAGCAGTACTTC,CASSWSHEQYF
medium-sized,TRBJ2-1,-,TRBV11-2,TGTGCCAGCAGCTCGCAGTCTGTTGAGCAGTTCTTC,CASSSQSVEQFF
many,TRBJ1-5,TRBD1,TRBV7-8,TGTGCCAGCAGCTCCTGGACAGGGAGCAGCAATCAGCCCCAGCATTTT,CASSSWTGSSNQPQHF
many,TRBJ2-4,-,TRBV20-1,TGCAGTGCTAGAGAAGGTGGGATAAACATTCAGTACTTC,CSAREGGINIQYF
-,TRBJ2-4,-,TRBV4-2,TGTGCCCGCAGCCAAGAAAGGGTTGACATTCAGTACTTC,CARSQERVDIQYF
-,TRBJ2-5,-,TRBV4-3,TGCGCCAGCAGCCAGGGCACCGCCCAGTACTTC,CASSQGTAQYF
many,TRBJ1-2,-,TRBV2,TGTGCCAGCATTGTGGGGACTTCGTATGGCTACACCTTC,CASIVGTSYGYTF
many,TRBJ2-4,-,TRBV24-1,TGTGCCACCAGTGCCGGGACCGGGACATCCCTAGCCAAAAACATTCAGTACTTC,CATSAGTGTSLAKNIQYF
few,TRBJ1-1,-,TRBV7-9,TGTGCCAGCAGCTACCCAGCGGGGGGCTTGGACACTGAAGCTTTCTTT,CASSYPAGGLDTEAFF
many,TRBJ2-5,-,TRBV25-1,TGTGCCAGTGGTAAAACAGGTTCGCAGACCCAGTACTTC,CASGKTGSQTQYF
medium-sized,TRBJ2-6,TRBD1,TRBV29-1,TGCAGCGTTCCGACAGGGTCCACTGGGGCCAACGTCCTGACTTTC,CSVPTGSTGANVLTF
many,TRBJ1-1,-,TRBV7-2,TGTGCCAGCAGCTTAAGAAACCTGAACACTGAAGCTTTCTTT,CASSLRNLNTEAFF
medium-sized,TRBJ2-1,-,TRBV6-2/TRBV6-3,TGTGCCAGCAGTCGAGCGCCGCGGGGGCGCCTTGGGGATGAGCAGTTCTTC,CASSRAPRGRLGDEQFF
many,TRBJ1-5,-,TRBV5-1,TGCGCCAGCAGCTTGGAGGGGACGCTTGGCAATCAGCCCCAGCATTTT,CASSLEGTLGNQPQHF
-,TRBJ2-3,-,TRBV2,TGTGCCAGCAGTGAGAGGGACCTGACCCTCCGGGATACGCAGTATTTT,CASSERDLTLRDTQYF
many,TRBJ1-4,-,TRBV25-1,TGTGCCAGCAGTGCCCGACATCTAGACGGGGAAAAACTGTTTTTT,CASSARHLDGEKLFF
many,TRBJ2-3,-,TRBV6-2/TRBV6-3,TGTGCCAGCAGCCCCCACCGGGGGATTGGCGAAGATACGCAGTATTTT,CASSPHRGIGEDTQYF
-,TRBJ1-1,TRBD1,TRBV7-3,TGTGCCAGCAGTTCAAAGACAGGGAGGGATCATGAAGCTTTCTTT,CASSSKTGRDHEAFF
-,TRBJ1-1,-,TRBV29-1,TGCAGCGTTGAAGATCGTGTCACTGAAGCTTTCTTT,CSVEDRVTEAFF
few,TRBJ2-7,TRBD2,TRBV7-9,TGTGCCAGCAGCTTAGTACTAGCGGGAGTTGTCGACGAGCAGTACTTC,CASSLVLAGVVDEQYF
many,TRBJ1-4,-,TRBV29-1,TGCAGCGGGCTCAGACGGCTTGCAACTAATGAAAAACTGTTTTTT,CSGLRRLATNEKLFF
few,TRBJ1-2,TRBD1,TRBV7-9,TGTGCCAGCAGCTTATGGGACAGCAACTATGGCTACACCTTC,CASSLWDSNYGYTF
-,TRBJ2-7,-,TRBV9,TGTGCCAGCAGCCCCGACAGCGGGTACGAGCAGTACTTC,CASSPDSGYEQYF
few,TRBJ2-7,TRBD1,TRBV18,TGTGCCAGCTCTCGGACAGGGGGAAACGAGCAGTACTTC,CASSRTGGNEQYF
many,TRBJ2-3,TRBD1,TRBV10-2,TGCGCCAGCAGTGGAGGGGACAGCAAGAGCACAGATACGCAGTATTTT,CASSGGDSKSTDTQYF
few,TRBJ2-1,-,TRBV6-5,TGTGCCAGCAGTCCCGCGTCGGGGTTTGAGCAGTTCTTC,CASSPASGFEQFF
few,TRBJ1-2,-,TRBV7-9,TGTGCCAGCACCCAGAACTATGGCTACACCTTC,CASTQNYGYTF
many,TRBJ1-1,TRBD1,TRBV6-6,TGTGCCAGCAGTTCCTTGGGACAGGGGGCGTCTGAAGCTTTCTTT,CASSSLGQGASEAFF
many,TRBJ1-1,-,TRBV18,TGTGCCAGCTCACCACAAAACGATCCTGAAGCTTTCTTT,CASSPQNDPEAFF
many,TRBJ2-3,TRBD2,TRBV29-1,TGCAGCGCTTGGACTAGCTCAGATACGCAGTATTTT,CSAWTSSDTQYF